These 14 T cell receptor beta chains were sequenced from one sample in a study of blood T cell repertoires in COVID-19. The data were produced by immunoSEQ multiplex PCR, yet TCRdb's version contains in-frame clones alone and is incomplete. This table has some 150,000 clones, roughly 86% appearing once. Material for sequencing was peripheral blood. These receptors all come from a man between 35 and 55 years old who had recovered from COVID-19.

V gene TRBV5-4 combines with J gene TRBJ2-2; D ambiguous. The CDR3 length is 14 residues. Trimming stripped 2 bases from V and 5 bases from J, with 10 bases between. Germline CDR1 SGHNT, CDR2 YYREEE (reference sequence). The CDR3, as DNA: TGTGCCAGCAGCTTTGATAGTGGTACCGGGGAGCTGTTTTTT. Encoded protein: CASSFDSGTGELFF.

This clone was seen only once. The V gene is TRBV10-2, the J gene TRBJ2-7, with D possibly TRBD2 on 6 matching bases. From germline, CDR1 is WSHSY and CDR2 SAAADI. The CDR3 spans 13 residues. V shed 7 bases and J shed 0 bases, with 10 bases lying between them. CDR3: CASTLAFSYEQYF. CDR3 bases: TGCGCCAGCACCCTAGCGTTCTCCTACGAGCAGTACTTC.

This clone was seen just once. For the CDR3, the DNA is TGTGCCAGCAGCTTAGGTTGGGGGCGGGGGAAGGATGGCTACACCTTC. Amino acid sequence: CASSLGWGRGKDGYTF. The gene calls are TRBV7-2 and TRBJ1-2; a possible D gene is TRBD1 (6 bases). The germline V and J ends were trimmed by 1 base and 6 bases, with 18 bases remaining between them. The CDR3 loop spans 16 amino acids. Germline V gives CDR1 SGHTA, CDR2 FQGNSA.

The chain couples TRBV3-1 (or the pseudogene TRBV3-2) to TRBJ2-4; 7 bases fit TRBD1. The CDR3 sequence is 15 residues long. J lost 3 bases, V lost 4 bases, and 6 bases had no gene match. The germline V gene has CDR1 LGHDT and CDR2 YNNKEL (reference sequence). Written as DNA, the CDR3 is TGTGCCAGCAGCCTAGACAGGGCAGGCAAAAACATTCAGTACTTC. Translating gives CASSLDRAGKNIQYF.

J is TRBJ1-2 and V is TRBV5-8, with D hard to call. The germline V gene has CDR1 SGHTS and CDR2 YDEGEE. The CDR3 totals 13 residues. Deletions cut 0 bases from V and 5 bases from J, with 8 bases between. The chain's CDR3 is CASSLGFGYGYTF. The CDR3 DNA sequence: TGTGCCAGCAGCTTGGGTTTCGGGTATGGCTACACCTTC.

This chain uses TRBV4-1 with TRBJ2-5; D is unresolved. CDR3 length equals 14 residues. CDR1 MGHRA and CDR2 YSYEKL come from the germline V gene. V lost 6 bases and J 3 bases, leaving 14 bases between the germline ends. The CDR3 loop reads CASRQSPSEETQYF. CDR3 bases: TGCGCCAGCAGGCAAAGCCCGAGCGAAGAGACCCAGTACTTC.

This clone was observed a few times. The chain is built from TRBV6-2 or TRBV6-3 and TRBJ1-1; D might be TRBD1 (6 bases). The germline gives CDR1 MNHEY, CDR2 SVGEGT. V lost 3 bases, J lost 4 bases, and 12 bases lay in between. The CDR3 extends over 14 amino acids. The CDR3 sequence is CASSYQGRSTEAFF. CDR3 DNA: TGTGCCAGCAGTTATCAGGGGCGCAGCACTGAAGCTTTCTTT.

The CDR3 sequence: CASSPAGGAEQYF. The CDR3 DNA reads as TGTGCCAGCTCACCAGCAGGGGGCGCCGAGCAGTACTTC. The chain recombines TRBV18 with TRBJ2-7, with 8 bases fitting TRBD1. CDR1 is KGHSH and CDR2 is LQKENI in the germline V gene. Unmatched junction bases numbered 3, after V lost 2 bases and J lost 6 bases. CDR3 size: 13 residues.

This chain uses TRBV4-3 with TRBJ2-2; 9 bases map to TRBD1. The germline V gene has CDR1 LGHNA and CDR2 YSLEER. V lost 4 bases to trimming and J lost 6 bases; unmatched junction nucleotides: 3. This CDR3 is built from 14 residues. CDR3 protein: CASSRRTGAGELFF. The DNA for the CDR3 is TGCGCCAGCAGCCGACGGACAGGGGCCGGGGAGCTGTTTTTT.

The chain links TRBV2 to TRBJ1-5; D is uncertain. Trimming cost V 0 bases and J 11 bases, with 11 bases left between them. The CDR3 loop spans 13 amino acids. The germline V gene encodes CDR1 SNHLY and CDR2 FYNNEI. DNA for the CDR3: TGTGCCAGCAGTGAAGCTACAGAATCAGCCCAGCATTTT. Translating gives CASSEATESAQHF.

The chain has TRBV2 and TRBJ2-1; a possible D gene is TRBD2 (6 bases). V was clipped by 1 base and J by 3 bases, with 7 bases between them. There are 14 residues in the CDR3. Per germline, CDR1 SNHLY and CDR2 FYNNEI. The CDR3 coding sequence is TGTGCCAGCAGTGAAGGGCGGGGCTACAATGAGCAGTTCTTC. It specifies CASSEGRGYNEQFF.

The chain is built from TRBV2 and TRBJ2-7; D is perhaps TRBD1 (7 bases). CDR1 is SNHLY and CDR2 is FYNNEI in the germline V gene. The CDR3 consists of 13 residues. V gave up 8 bases and J gave up 4 bases, with 15 bases separating them. CDR3 protein: CASGGTDIYEQYF. DNA for the CDR3: TGTGCCAGCGGGGGGACAGACATTTACGAGCAGTACTTC.

This chain uses TRBV20-1 with TRBJ2-3; D might be TRBD2 (5 bases). Trimming pared 3 bases from V and 6 bases from J, leaving 7 bases between. Germline V lookup: CDR1 DFQATT, CDR2 SNEGSKA (reference sequence). This CDR3 has 11 amino acids. CDR3 bases: TGCAGTGCTAGCAGAGGGGATACGCAGTATTTT. Translated, it gives CSASRGDTQYF.

The CDR3 nucleotides read TGCGCCAGCTCCCGGTCCCGACAGAGTTACAATGAGCAGTTCTTC. This translates into CASSRSRQSYNEQFF. The chain carries TRBV5-1 and TRBJ2-1, with D tentatively TRBD1 (5 bases). CDR3 length: 15 residues. The germline V gene has CDR1 SGHRS and CDR2 YFSETQ. V was trimmed by 7 bases and J by 4 bases, leaving 18 bases between them.